A selection of T cell receptor beta chains follows, all from one sample in a study of cytomegalovirus exposure and HLA in healthy donors. Clones were sequenced by immunoSEQ multiplex PCR, and TCRdb holds only the in-frame ones, with some missing. The sample records some 90,000 clones, 65% to 85% being singletons. The sequencing input was PBMCs. The source of these receptors is a man aged 25-40 years in good health and CMV-seronegative. Both conserved end residues are part of each CDR3. D genes are given only for firm matches. Rows may omit the clone size; those that give it use once, few, many or a size class.

j_call,v_call,d_call,clone_size,cdr3_length,cdr3_aa,cdr3_nt
TRBJ2-1,TRBV15,TRBD2,.,19,CATSRGGGSGGGYYNEQFF,TGTGCCACCAGCAGAGGCGGTGGTAGCGGGGGGGGGTACTACAATGAGCAGTTCTTC
TRBJ2-5,TRBV10-3,.,.,12,CAISGGTADQYF,TGTGCCATCAGCGGGGGTACGGCAGACCAGTACTTC
TRBJ1-2,TRBV28,TRBD1,.,18,CASRRPVGTGLPNYGYTF,TGTGCCAGCAGGCGTCCGGTGGGGACAGGGCTTCCTAACTATGGCTACACCTTC
TRBJ1-4,TRBV28,.,.,16,CASSLDHMGADEKLFF,TGTGCCAGCAGTTTAGACCACATGGGGGCAGATGAAAAACTGTTTTTT
TRBJ1-2,TRBV5-8,.,.,17,CASSLSDSGLIYYGYTF,TGTGCCAGCAGCTTGTCAGATTCAGGACTCATTTACTATGGCTACACCTTC
TRBJ1-4,TRBV19,TRBD1,.,15,CANPGQGPTNEKLFF,TGTGCCAACCCGGGACAGGGGCCAACTAATGAAAAACTGTTTTTT
TRBJ2-5,TRBV18,.,few,15,CASSPRTATKETQYF,TGTGCCAGCTCACCACGGACAGCGACAAAAGAGACCCAGTACTTC
TRBJ1-1,TRBV7-3,.,.,13,CASSLIGGAEAFF,TGTGCCAGCAGCTTAATCGGGGGGGCTGAAGCTTTCTTT
TRBJ2-5,TRBV14,.,.,13,CASSPRLRETQYF,TGTGCCAGCAGCCCACGCCTTCGGGAGACCCAGTACTTC
TRBJ1-2,TRBV5-5,.,.,16,CASSSSPGHQLFGYTF,TGTGCCAGCAGCTCAAGCCCGGGACACCAGCTCTTTGGCTACACCTTC
TRBJ1-2,TRBV6-5,.,once,15,CASSYWGGANYGYTF,TGTGCCAGCAGTTACTGGGGGGGAGCAAACTATGGCTACACCTTC
TRBJ2-3,TRBV11-3,TRBD2,.,16,CASSSGRLAEDDTQYF,TGTGCCAGCAGCAGCGGGAGGCTAGCTGAGGACGATACGCAGTATTTT
TRBJ1-2,TRBV19,TRBD1,.,14,CASSPTGTNYGYTF,TGTGCCAGTAGCCCGACAGGGACAAACTATGGCTACACCTTC
TRBJ2-7,TRBV5-8,TRBD1,once,16,CASSLGGQVISYEQYF,TGTGCCAGCAGCTTGGGGGGACAGGTGATAAGCTACGAGCAGTACTTC
TRBJ2-2,TRBV6-5,.,.,16,CASSYSGGVKAGELFF,TGTGCCAGCAGTTACTCAGGAGGGGTGAAGGCCGGGGAGCTGTTTTTT
TRBJ2-2,TRBV5-5,TRBD1,few,18,CASSLKYGQGILGGELFF,TGTGCCAGCAGCCTAAAGTATGGACAGGGGATCTTAGGCGGGGAGCTGTTTTTT
TRBJ1-3,TRBV6-1,.,.,16,CASSVVDSFAGNTIYF,TGTGCCAGCAGTGTTGTGGACAGTTTCGCAGGAAACACCATATATTTT